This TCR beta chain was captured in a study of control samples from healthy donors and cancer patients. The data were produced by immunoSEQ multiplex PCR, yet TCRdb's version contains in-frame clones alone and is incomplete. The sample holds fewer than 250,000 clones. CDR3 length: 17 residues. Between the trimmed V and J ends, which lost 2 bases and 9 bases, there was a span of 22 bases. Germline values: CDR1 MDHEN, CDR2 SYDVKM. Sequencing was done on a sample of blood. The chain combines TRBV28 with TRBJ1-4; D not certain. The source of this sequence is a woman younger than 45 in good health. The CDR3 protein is CASSLPPLSYKMKKLFF. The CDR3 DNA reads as TGTGCCAGCAGTTTACCACCACTATCCTATAAGATGAAAAAACTGTTTTTT.